A single sample is the source of the 8 T cell receptor beta chains below, sequenced in a study of blood T cells in healthy people across ages (dated by TCRdb to 2015 to 2017). The receptor library was made with 5' RACE. For sequencing, an Illumina HiSeq 2500 was employed. The second PCR ran for about 6 to 11 cycles and used a J-beta primer mix along with a sample-barcoded 5' primer. In-frame beta chains were kept once TCRdb had trimmed the public reads at Q25 with fastp and called clones with MiXCR. Each CDR3 protein gets just one entry, which takes the most common genes and DNA from the rows behind it. The sample profile shows over 1,500,000 distinct CDR3 sequences; 49% of them were found once. The top ten constitute 2.1% of the sample. Sequencing was done on a sample of blood. Every receptor here comes from a woman aged 40 to 50 in good health.

The DNA for the CDR3 is TGTGCCAGCAGCCTTACTAGATCTCGTGATACGCAGTATTTT. Its protein is CASSLTRSRDTQYF. This chain links TRBV7-2 with TRBJ2-3; D is perhaps TRBD2 (5 bases). The V gene lost 5 bases and the J gene lost 6 bases, with 15 bases spanning the gap. The germline CDR1 and CDR2 sequences are SGHTA and FQGNSA. CDR3 length: 14 amino acids.

This clonotype showed up just a few times. The V call is TRBV7-8, the J call TRBJ2-5, with D possibly being TRBD1 (6 bases). CDR3 length equals 14 residues. V lost 4 bases and J 4 bases, leaving 13 bases between the germline ends. Germline CDR1 reads SGHVS; CDR2 reads FQNEAQ. Here the CDR3 reads CASSSGQWRETQYF. CDR3 coding DNA: TGTGCCAGCAGCTCCGGACAGTGGCGAGAGACCCAGTACTTC.

This clonotype turned up a few times. This rearrangement joins TRBV2 to TRBJ2-5, with D hard to call. V lost 2 bases, J lost 5 bases, and 12 bases lay in between. CDR1 SNHLY and CDR2 FYNNEI come from the germline V gene. This CDR3 is 14 amino acids long. In nucleotides, the CDR3 is TGTGCCAGCAGTGAAACGAGCTTCTACGAGACCCAGTACTTC. Its translation: CASSETSFYETQYF.

The V and J genes are TRBV27 and TRBJ2-3; D gene uncertain. The CDR3 contains 13 residues. Per the germline V gene, CDR1 is MNHEY and CDR2 is SMNVEV (reference sequence). V was clipped by 10 bases and J by 0 bases, with 11 bases between them. Written as DNA, the CDR3 is TGTGCCACGCAGCCATTTAGCACAGATACGCAGTATTTT. It encodes CATQPFSTDTQYF.

This clonotype was counted only a few times. This rearrangement joins TRBV5-1 to TRBJ2-5; no reliable D call. V was cut by 0 bases and J by 1 base, with 7 bases left in between. Per germline, CDR1 SGHRS and CDR2 YFSETQ. The CDR3 has 14 residues. CDR3 loop: CASSLEGFQETQYF. The CDR3 DNA reads as TGCGCCAGCAGCTTGGAAGGGTTCCAAGAGACCCAGTACTTC.

The rearrangement links TRBV18 to TRBJ1-2, with unresolved D. CDR3 size: 16 residues. Trimming pared 3 bases from V and 4 bases from J, leaving 18 bases between. Germline V lookup: CDR1 KGHSH, CDR2 LQKENI. The CDR3 spells CASSPKGEAVGYGYTF. The CDR3 DNA reads TGTGCCAGCTCACCGAAGGGAGAGGCTGTAGGCTATGGCTACACCTTC.

This rearrangement joins TRBV29-1 to TRBJ1-1, with D hard to call. This CDR3 has 13 amino acids. Germline V gene data show CDR1 as SQVTM and CDR2 as ANQGSEA. Trimming stripped 1 base from V and 0 bases from J, with 6 bases between. Written as DNA, the CDR3 is TGCAGCGTTGAAGTAAACCTGAACACTGAAGCTTTCTTT. Its translation is CSVEVNLNTEAFF. The whole variable domain, remainder taken from reference TRBV29-1 and TRBJ1-1, is SAVISQKPSRDICQRGTSLTIQCQVDSQVTMMFWYRQQPGQSLTLIATANQGSEATYESGFVIDKFPISRPNLTFSTLTVSNMSPEDSSIYLCSVEVNLNTEAFFGQGTRLTVV.

This chain connects TRBV2 to TRBJ2-5; D is uncertain. Trimming removed 3 bases at V and 2 bases at J, with 10 bases between. Germline CDR1 and CDR2: SNHLY and FYNNEI. The CDR3 contains 14 residues. CDR3 amino acids: CASSDIGRQETQYF. The CDR3 DNA reads as TGTGCCAGCAGTGATATAGGTCGTCAAGAGACCCAGTACTTC.